This is a list of T cell receptor beta chains from one sample in a study of T cell changes during pregnancy in multiple sclerosis. Sequenced by immunoSEQ multiplex PCR; TCRdb stores in-frame clones only, minus some. The sample yields about 40,000 clones, about 92% seen once. Sequencing used CD8+ T cells from peripheral blood mononuclear cells, obtained in the third trimester of pregnancy. These receptor sequences come from a female donor with multiple sclerosis, enrolled in a pregnancy study. CDR3s include the opening cysteine and the closing phenylalanine or tryptophan. A D gene is named only where the DNA matches it firmly. A clone size is listed for some rows: how often the clone was seen (once, few, many), or a class if it is expanded.

v_gene: TRBV11-1; d_gene: TRBD1; abundance: NA; j_gene: TRBJ2-2; CDR3nt: TGTGCCAGCAGCTTGACAGGGGCCCCCCTCGGGGAGCTGTTTTTT; CDR3aa: CASSLTGAPLGELFF
v_gene: TRBV7-3; d_gene: NA; abundance: NA; j_gene: TRBJ1-6; CDR3nt: TGTGCCAGCAGCCGCGATACTTCTTCACCCCTCCACTTT; CDR3aa: CASSRDTSSPLHF
v_gene: TRBV9; d_gene: NA; abundance: NA; j_gene: TRBJ1-2; CDR3nt: TGTGCCAGCAGCGTCTTGGGGGGTTTGGCTGGCTACACCTTC; CDR3aa: CASSVLGGLAGYTF
v_gene: TRBV7-6; d_gene: TRBD1; abundance: NA; j_gene: TRBJ2-2; CDR3nt: TGTGCCAGCAGCCCAGTGACAGGGGGCTTGATCGGGGAGCTGTTTTTT; CDR3aa: CASSPVTGGLIGELFF
v_gene: TRBV27; d_gene: NA; abundance: NA; j_gene: TRBJ2-1; CDR3nt: TGTGCCAGCAGTTTATTGGGCGATGGCGACAATGAGCAGTTCTTC; CDR3aa: CASSLLGDGDNEQFF
v_gene: TRBV7-8; d_gene: NA; abundance: NA; j_gene: TRBJ1-1; CDR3nt: TGTGCCAGCAGCTTAGATTTGAGGAACACTGAAGCTTTCTTT; CDR3aa: CASSLDLRNTEAFF
v_gene: TRBV11-2; d_gene: TRBD2; abundance: NA; j_gene: TRBJ2-2; CDR3nt: TGTGCCAGCAGCCTCCGATCCAGCGGGGGGGTGAACACCGGGGAGCTGTTTTTT; CDR3aa: CASSLRSSGGVNTGELFF
v_gene: TRBV6-6; d_gene: TRBD1; abundance: NA; j_gene: TRBJ2-7; CDR3nt: TGTGCCAGCAGCGGGAACCGGGACAGGCCGCCCTACGAGCAGTACTTC; CDR3aa: CASSGNRDRPPYEQYF
v_gene: TRBV4-1; d_gene: TRBD2; abundance: NA; j_gene: TRBJ2-7; CDR3nt: TGCGCCAGCAGCCAAGAGCCGGGGGGACCTTACGAGCAGTACTTC; CDR3aa: CASSQEPGGPYEQYF
v_gene: TRBV7-9; d_gene: TRBD1; abundance: NA; j_gene: TRBJ2-7; CDR3nt: TGTGCCAGCAGCTTAGGGTTGAGGGGACAGGGGGCGTTTTGGGAGCAGTACTTC; CDR3aa: CASSLGLRGQGAFWEQYF
v_gene: TRBV27; d_gene: NA; abundance: NA; j_gene: TRBJ1-1; CDR3nt: TGTGCCACCTCAGGGGCGGGTATGAACACTGAAGCTTTCTTT; CDR3aa: CATSGAGMNTEAFF
v_gene: TRBV2; d_gene: TRBD1; abundance: NA; j_gene: TRBJ1-6; CDR3nt: TGTGCCAGCAGTGAGGGCCGACAGGGTCGCTCACCCCTCCACTTT; CDR3aa: CASSEGRQGRSPLHF
v_gene: TRBV19; d_gene: TRBD1; abundance: NA; j_gene: TRBJ2-7; CDR3nt: TGTGCCAGTAGCGAGACAGGGGGCAACCACGAGCAGTACTTC; CDR3aa: CASSETGGNHEQYF
v_gene: TRBV27; d_gene: TRBD2; abundance: NA; j_gene: TRBJ2-3; CDR3nt: TGTGCCAGCAGCCCAACTAGCGGGGGCCCTAGACTCACAGATACGCAGTATTTT; CDR3aa: CASSPTSGGPRLTDTQYF
v_gene: TRBV19; d_gene: NA; abundance: NA; j_gene: TRBJ2-2; CDR3nt: TGTGCCAGTAGTATAGGACTCACGAACACCGGGGAGCTGTTTTTT; CDR3aa: CASSIGLTNTGELFF
v_gene: TRBV9; d_gene: NA; abundance: once; j_gene: TRBJ2-5; CDR3nt: TGTGCCAGCAGCGTAATGGCGGGGCCACCAGAGACCCAGTACTTC; CDR3aa: CASSVMAGPPETQYF
v_gene: TRBV13; d_gene: TRBD2; abundance: NA; j_gene: TRBJ2-5; CDR3nt: TGTGCCAGCAGCCCTAGCGGGGACCACCAAGAGACCCAGTACTTC; CDR3aa: CASSPSGDHQETQYF
v_gene: TRBV6-6; d_gene: TRBD2; abundance: NA; j_gene: TRBJ2-5; CDR3nt: TGTGCCAGCAGTTACGCCACCGGGACTAGTCAAGAGACCCAGTACTTC; CDR3aa: CASSYATGTSQETQYF
v_gene: TRBV18; d_gene: NA; abundance: NA; j_gene: TRBJ2-7; CDR3nt: TGTGCCAGCTCCCGCGGTCAGGGCTTCTCCGAGCAGTACTTC; CDR3aa: CASSRGQGFSEQYF
v_gene: TRBV5-1; d_gene: NA; abundance: NA; j_gene: TRBJ2-1; CDR3nt: TGCGCCAGCAGCTTGGAGGAGGGCTCCTACAATGAGCAGTTCTTC; CDR3aa: CASSLEEGSYNEQFF
v_gene: TRBV7-6; d_gene: NA; abundance: NA; j_gene: TRBJ2-5; CDR3nt: TGTGCCAGCAGCTTAGGCTCACCCTCTAGCGTCGGACCACAGACCCAGTACTTC; CDR3aa: CASSLGSPSSVGPQTQYF
v_gene: TRBV7-9; d_gene: NA; abundance: NA; j_gene: TRBJ2-7; CDR3nt: TGTGCCAGCACCCAGGGTATCGACTACGAGCAGTACTTC; CDR3aa: CASTQGIDYEQYF
v_gene: TRBV6-1; d_gene: TRBD1; abundance: once; j_gene: TRBJ1-5; CDR3nt: TGTGCCAGCAGTGAGGGACAGGGTACGAATCAGCCCCAGCATTTT; CDR3aa: CASSEGQGTNQPQHF
v_gene: TRBV5-6; d_gene: TRBD1; abundance: NA; j_gene: TRBJ1-1; CDR3nt: TGTGCCAGCAGCTCAGCAGGGGGGCCATTGGCTGCTTTCTTT; CDR3aa: CASSSAGGPLAAFF
v_gene: TRBV9; d_gene: NA; abundance: NA; j_gene: TRBJ2-1; CDR3nt: TGTGCCAGCAGCGTAGACGGTGAGTCCTACAATGAGCAGTTCTTC; CDR3aa: CASSVDGESYNEQFF
v_gene: TRBV4-1; d_gene: NA; abundance: NA; j_gene: TRBJ2-7; CDR3nt: TGCGCCAGCAGCCAAGGAGGGTCCTACGAGCAGTACTTC; CDR3aa: CASSQGGSYEQYF
v_gene: TRBV29-1; d_gene: TRBD1; abundance: NA; j_gene: TRBJ1-2; CDR3nt: TGCAGCGTTGACGGACAGGGACATGGCTACACCTTC; CDR3aa: CSVDGQGHGYTF
v_gene: TRBV13; d_gene: NA; abundance: NA; j_gene: TRBJ1-6; CDR3nt: TGTGCCAGCAGCTTAGATCCAGGCAATTCACCCCTCCACTTT; CDR3aa: CASSLDPGNSPLHF